This T cell receptor (beta chain) comes out of a study of cytomegalovirus exposure and HLA in healthy donors. Study results and limitations: Whilst most TCR sequences proved rare, a subset of public TCRs occurred across many donors. There were several of the most significant clusters that appeared linked to common viral pathogens in a later analysis.

Of note for this clone: The antigen remains undetermined.

The PCR used 60 Vbeta and 13 Jbeta primers. Some clones are missing from TCRdb's copy, which holds only in-frame ones; the method was immunoSEQ multiplex PCR. The sample yields 100,000 to 120,000 clones, under 80% seen once. V lost 5 bases, J lost 2 bases, and 7 bases stayed unmatched. CDR1 SGHTA and CDR2 FQGNSA come from the germline V gene. This CDR3 is built from 15 residues. The receptor was derived from a middle-aged woman in good health and CMV-seropositive. What was sequenced was PBMCs. The chain joins TRBV7-2 to TRBJ2-7, with 9 bases aligning to TRBD2. The CDR3 sequence is CASSRGLALTYEQYF. CDR3 bases: TGTGCCAGCAGCCGAGGACTAGCGCTTACCTACGAGCAGTACTTC.